The rows below give T cell receptor beta chains drawn from one sample of a study of CD4 T cells in relation to SARS-CoV-2 and coronaviruses. Some clones are missing from TCRdb's copy, which holds only in-frame ones; the method was immunoSEQ multiplex PCR. In the table there are under 30,000 clones, about three quarters of which are singletons. For these TCRs, the target antigens are not known. Material: CD4+ T cells from PBMCs, cultured in vitro. The receptors originated from a human donor in good health. The conserved cysteine and the conserved F or W are not part of the CDR3 here.

V gene	J gene	CDR3 protein
TRBV29-1	TRBJ2-7	SVEGGIHYEQY
TRBV29-1	TRBJ1-2	SVHMGGSEGGYT
TRBV6-5	TRBJ2-2	ASRVDRAGELF
TRBV6-5	TRBJ1-1	ASRRGESGNTEAF
TRBV5-1	TRBJ2-7	ASTRMGFSYEQY
TRBV5-6	TRBJ2-5	ASNPRFGREEGQTQY
TRBV5-1	TRBJ1-6	ASRSRAENSPLH
TRBV6-5	TRBJ2-7	ASSYSSGMEQY
TRBV30	TRBJ2-3	AWSDLAGTDTQY
TRBV5-1	TRBJ1-5	AYLGQH
TRBV5-5	TRBJ1-5	ARGAGGAQH
TRBV5-1	TRBJ2-1	ASSWGPGADNEQF
TRBV6-2/TRBV6-3	TRBJ2-7	ASSPRGQGLVYEQY